Listed below are T cell receptor beta chains from one sample, sequenced in a study of post-analysis software for immune sequencing data. TCRdb re-derived calls from the PCR reads in MiXCR, one entry per CDR3 protein. The sample lists approximately 570,000 distinct CDR3 sequences; roughly 46% were seen once. Sequencing was performed on blood. These receptor sequences come from a girl aged 5 to 17 with multiple sclerosis. Each CDR3 is given with its conserved first and last residue. A D gene is named only where the DNA matches it firmly. Only part of the rows carry a size: once, few, many, or a class if the clone is expanded.

.	TRBD2	TRBJ2-7	TRBV28	TGTGCCAGCAGTTTACGCGGGAGTGGTTACGAGCAGTACTTC	CASSLRGSGYEQYF
.	.	TRBJ2-3	TRBV4-1	TGCGCCAGCAGCCCGGATCCTTTCACAGATACGCAGTATTTT	CASSPDPFTDTQYF
.	.	TRBJ1-2	TRBV28	TGTGCCAGCAGTTTATTAACGTCCGGGGCTAACTATGGCTACATCTTC	CASSLLTSGANYGYIF
.	.	TRBJ2-7	TRBV6-6	TGTGCCAGCAGTTACGGCAGTTCTGGAGAGCAGTACTTC	CASSYGSSGEQYF
many	TRBD1	TRBJ1-1	TRBV5-1	TGTGCCAGCAGTCTGGGACAGACGAACACTGAAGCTTTCTTT	CASSLGQTNTEAFF
.	.	TRBJ2-4	TRBV2	TGTGCCAGCGGCTACAGGGATTCAGGAAACATTCAGTACTTC	CASGYRDSGNIQYF
.	.	TRBJ2-5	TRBV5-6	TGTGCCAGCAGCGCGAGCAGGACAGTCGAAGAGACCCAGTACTTC	CASSASRTVEETQYF
.	TRBD2	TRBJ2-7	TRBV7-2	TGTGCCAGCGGCTTAGCGGGAGCGGTTCTCTACGAGCAGTACTTC	CASGLAGAVLYEQYF
once	.	TRBJ2-1	TRBV6-5	TGTGCCAGCAGTCCCAGCTCTTGGGGCTACAATGAGCAGTTCTTC	CASSPSSWGYNEQFF
few	.	TRBJ2-5	TRBV4-2	TGTGCCAGCAGCCAAGAACCGGACCAAGAGACCCAGTACTTC	CASSQEPDQETQYF
few	TRBD2	TRBJ2-5	TRBV20-1	TGCAGTGCTAGGACTAGCCCTAAAGAGACCCAGTACTTC	CSARTSPKETQYF
.	.	TRBJ2-3	TRBV5-6	TGTGCCAGCACCGCGACCGGGATCACCCCCACAGATACGCAGTATTTT	CASTATGITPTDTQYF
few	TRBD1	TRBJ1-5	TRBV20-1	TGCAGTGCTCCCCCGGCCAACAGGGGCGGCAATCAGCCCCAGCATTTT	CSAPPANRGGNQPQHF